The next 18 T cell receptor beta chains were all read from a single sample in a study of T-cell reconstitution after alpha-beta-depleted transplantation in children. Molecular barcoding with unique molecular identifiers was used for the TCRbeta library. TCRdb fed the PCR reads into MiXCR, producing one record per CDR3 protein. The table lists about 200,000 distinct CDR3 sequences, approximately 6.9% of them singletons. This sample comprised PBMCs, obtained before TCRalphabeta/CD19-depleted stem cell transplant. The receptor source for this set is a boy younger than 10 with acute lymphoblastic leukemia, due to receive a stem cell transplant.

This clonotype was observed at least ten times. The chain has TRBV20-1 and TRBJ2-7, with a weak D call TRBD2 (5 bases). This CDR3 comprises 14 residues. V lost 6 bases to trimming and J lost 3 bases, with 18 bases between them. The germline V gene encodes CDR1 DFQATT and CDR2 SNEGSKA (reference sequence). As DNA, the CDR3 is TGCAGTGCCACCACCTCACGGGGAAACTACGAGCAGTACTTC. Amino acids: CSATTSRGNYEQYF.

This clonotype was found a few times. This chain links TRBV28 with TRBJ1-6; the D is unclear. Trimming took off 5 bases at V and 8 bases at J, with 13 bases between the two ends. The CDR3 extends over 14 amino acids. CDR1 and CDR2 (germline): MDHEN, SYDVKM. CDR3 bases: TGTGCCAGCAGTCCTCCAAGGCCTTATTCACCCCTCCACTTT. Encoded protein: CASSPPRPYSPLHF.

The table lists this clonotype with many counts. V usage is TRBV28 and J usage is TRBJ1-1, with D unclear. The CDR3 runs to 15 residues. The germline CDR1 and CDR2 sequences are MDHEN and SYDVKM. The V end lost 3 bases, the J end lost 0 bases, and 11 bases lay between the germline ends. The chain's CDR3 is CASSLSDSLNTEAFF. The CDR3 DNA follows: TGTGCCAGCAGTTTGTCAGACTCTTTGAACACTGAAGCTTTCTTT. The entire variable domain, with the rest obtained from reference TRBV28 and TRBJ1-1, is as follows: DVKVTQSSRYLVKRTGEKVFLECVQDMDHENMFWYRQDPGLGLRLIYFSYDVKMKEKGDIPEGYSVSREKKERFSLILESASTNQTSMYLCASSLSDSLNTEAFFGQGTRLTVV.

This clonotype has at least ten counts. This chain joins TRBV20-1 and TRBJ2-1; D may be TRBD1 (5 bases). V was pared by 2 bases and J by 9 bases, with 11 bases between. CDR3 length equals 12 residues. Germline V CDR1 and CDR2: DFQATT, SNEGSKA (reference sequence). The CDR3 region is CSARRGIGEQFF. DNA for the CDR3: TGCAGTGCTAGAAGGGGAATCGGTGAGCAGTTCTTC.

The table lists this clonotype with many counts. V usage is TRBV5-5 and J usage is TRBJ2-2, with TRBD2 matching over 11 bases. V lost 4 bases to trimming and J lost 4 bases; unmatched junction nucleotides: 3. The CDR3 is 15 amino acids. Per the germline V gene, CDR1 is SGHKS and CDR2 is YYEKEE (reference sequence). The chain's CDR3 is CASSVLAGVTGELFF. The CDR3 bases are TGTGCCAGCAGCGTACTAGCGGGGGTCACCGGGGAGCTGTTTTTT.

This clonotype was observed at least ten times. In DNA form, the CDR3 reads TGTGCCAGCGGCCGAAGTACGCAGTATTTT. It specifies CASGRSTQYF. V gene TRBV11-3 combines with J gene TRBJ2-3; D is unclear. The CDR3 runs 10 residues. Per the germline V gene, CDR1 is SGHNT and CDR2 is YENEEA. V lost 8 bases to trimming and J lost 8 bases, with 8 bases between them. The whole variable domain, remainder taken from reference TRBV11-3 and TRBJ2-3, is EAGVVQSPRYKIIEKKQPVAFWCNPISGHNTLYWYLQNLGQGPELLIRYENEEAVDDSQLPKDRFSAERLKGVDSTLKIQPAELGDSAVYLCASGRSTQYFGPGTRLTVL.

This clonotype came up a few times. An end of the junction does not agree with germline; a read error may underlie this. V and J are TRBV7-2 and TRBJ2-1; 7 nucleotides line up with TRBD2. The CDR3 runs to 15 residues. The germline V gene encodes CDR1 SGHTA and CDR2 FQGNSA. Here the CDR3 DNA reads TGTGCCAGCAGCCTCCCTAGCGGATCCTTCAATGAGCAGTTCTTC. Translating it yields CASSLPSGSFNEQFF.

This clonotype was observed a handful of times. Here the CDR3 reads CSARGLAGGTDEQFF. CDR3 coding DNA: TGCAGTGCTAGGGGACTAGCGGGAGGTACAGATGAGCAGTTCTTC. The V gene is TRBV20-1, the J gene TRBJ2-1; 15 bases agree with TRBD2. The V segment lost 3 bases and the J segment 8 bases; nucleotides outside the gene matches: 5. This CDR3 has 15 amino acids. CDR1 and CDR2 from the germline V gene are DFQATT and SNEGSKA (reference sequence).

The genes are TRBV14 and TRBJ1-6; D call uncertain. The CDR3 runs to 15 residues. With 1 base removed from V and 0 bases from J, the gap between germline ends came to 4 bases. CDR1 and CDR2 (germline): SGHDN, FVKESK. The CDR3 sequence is CASSQASSYNSPLHF. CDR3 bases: TGTGCCAGCAGCCAAGCTAGCTCCTATAATTCACCCCTCCACTTT.

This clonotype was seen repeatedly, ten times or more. In DNA, the CDR3 is TGTGCCAGCAGTTTTTCGGGCGGGAGCACCTACAATGAGCAGTTCTTC. This codes for CASSFSGGSTYNEQFF. V is TRBV7-2 and J is TRBJ2-1; 7 positions match TRBD2. Germline V gives CDR1 SGHTA, CDR2 FQGNSA. The trim removed 6 bases at V and 2 bases at J, leaving 10 bases unmatched. The CDR3 is made up of 16 amino acids. Drawing the rest from reference TRBV7-2 and TRBJ2-1, the complete variable domain is GAGVSQSPSNKVTEKGKDVELRCDPISGHTALYWYRQSLGQGLEFLIYFQGNSAPDKSGLPSDRFSAERTGGSVSTLTIQRTQQEDSAVYLCASSFSGGSTYNEQFFGPGTRLTVL.

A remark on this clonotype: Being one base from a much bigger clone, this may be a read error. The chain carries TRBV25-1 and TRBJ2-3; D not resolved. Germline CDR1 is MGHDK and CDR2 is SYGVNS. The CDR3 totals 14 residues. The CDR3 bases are TGTGCCAGCAGTGAGGCTGGGTTCACAGATACGCACTATTTT. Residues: CASSEAGFTDTHYF.

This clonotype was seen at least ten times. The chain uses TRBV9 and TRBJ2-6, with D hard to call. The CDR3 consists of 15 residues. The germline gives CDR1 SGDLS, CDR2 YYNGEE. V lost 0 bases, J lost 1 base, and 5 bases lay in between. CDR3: CASSVAGSGANVLTF. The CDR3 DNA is TGTGCCAGCAGCGTAGCGGGTTCTGGGGCCAACGTCCTGACTTTC.

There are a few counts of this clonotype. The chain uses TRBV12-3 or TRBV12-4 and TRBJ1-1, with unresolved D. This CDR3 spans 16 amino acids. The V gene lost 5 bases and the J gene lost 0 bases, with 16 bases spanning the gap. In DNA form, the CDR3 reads TGTGCCAGCAGTCCCCAACAGCTCCAATTGAACACTGAAGCTTTCTTT. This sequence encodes CASSPQQLQLNTEAFF.

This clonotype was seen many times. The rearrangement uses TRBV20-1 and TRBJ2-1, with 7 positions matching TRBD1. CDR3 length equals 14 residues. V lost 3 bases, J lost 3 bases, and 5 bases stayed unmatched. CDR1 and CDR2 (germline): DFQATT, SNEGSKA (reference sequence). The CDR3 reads CSASRDSGYNEQFF. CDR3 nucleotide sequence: TGCAGTGCTAGCCGGGACAGTGGCTACAATGAGCAGTTCTTC.

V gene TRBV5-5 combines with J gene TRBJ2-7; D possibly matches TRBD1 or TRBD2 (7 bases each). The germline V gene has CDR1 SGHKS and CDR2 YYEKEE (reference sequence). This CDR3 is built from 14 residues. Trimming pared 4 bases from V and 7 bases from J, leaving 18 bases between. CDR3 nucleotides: TGTGCCAGCAGCCGATATAACCAGGGGGGGGAGCAGTACTTC. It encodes CASSRYNQGGEQYF. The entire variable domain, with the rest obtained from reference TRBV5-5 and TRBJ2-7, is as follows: DAGVTQSPTHLIKTRGQQVTLRCSPISGHKSVSWYQQVLGQGPQFIFQYYEKEERGRGNFPDRFSARQFPNYSSELNVNALLLGDSALYLCASSRYNQGGEQYFGPGTRLTVT.

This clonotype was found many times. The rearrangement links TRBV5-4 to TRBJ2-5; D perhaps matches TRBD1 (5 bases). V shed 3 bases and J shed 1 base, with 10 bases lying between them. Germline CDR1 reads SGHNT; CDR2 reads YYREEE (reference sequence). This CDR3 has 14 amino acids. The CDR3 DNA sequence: TGTGCCAGCAGCTCCCCCAGGGCCCAAGAGACCCAGTACTTC. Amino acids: CASSSPRAQETQYF.

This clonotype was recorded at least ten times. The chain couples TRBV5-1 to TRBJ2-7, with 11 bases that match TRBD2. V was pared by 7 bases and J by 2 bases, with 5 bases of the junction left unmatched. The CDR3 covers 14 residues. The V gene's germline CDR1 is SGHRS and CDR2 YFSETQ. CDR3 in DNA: TGCGCCAGCGGCGGGACTAGCGGTGCCTACGAGCAGTACTTC. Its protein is CASGGTSGAYEQYF.

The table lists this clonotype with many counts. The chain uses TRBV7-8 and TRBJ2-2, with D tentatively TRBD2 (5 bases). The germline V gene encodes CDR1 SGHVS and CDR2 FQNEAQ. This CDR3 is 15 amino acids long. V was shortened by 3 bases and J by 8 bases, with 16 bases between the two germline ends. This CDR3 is CASSLSLARGGELFF. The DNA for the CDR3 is TGTGCCAGCAGCTTGTCCCTTGCACGGGGTGGGGAGCTGTTTTTT.